A single TCR beta chain is shown here with its context. This clone is a singleton in its sample. Its recognized antigen is unknown. There are no base qualities to consult, and no much larger clone falls within one base. The data derive from a study of blood T cell repertoires in COVID-19 (dated by TCRdb to between 2020 and 2021). Background for the entire study: Samples from collaborators originated in the United States, Italy and Spain and spanned both the acute and convalescent phases of COVID-19. The material from the prospective study consisted of cDNA or gDNA derived from T cells, B-cell-depleted T cells, or PBMCs. The dataset comprised deeply sampled blood TCRbeta repertoires from subjects exposed to, actively infected with, or recovered from COVID-19. The repertoires were released in a freely available public database intended as a resource for research on the immune response to SARS-CoV-2. The samples were drawn from the first 160 participants of the ongoing ImmuneRACE study and from over a thousand subjects provided by 6 global collaborators. Sample metadata almost always included a de-identified subject ID, COVID-19 status, age in years and sex. HLA class I and class II types, where available, came from metadata supplied by the sample provider rather than from assay-based typing. Beyond this particular receptor, the publication reports: Clinical and demographic metadata were provided uncurated, with the amount varying by source and participant.

V is shortened by 3 bases, J by 1 base, and the region joining them spans 7 bases. Taken from cysteine to phenylalanine, the CDR3 has 14 residues. Only the CDR3 part of the read is kept: 42 bases, read in frame from the first base. Reading the germline V gene gives CDR1 KGHSH and CDR2 LQKENI. Collaborating institutions collected whole blood in K2EDTA tubes following their own protocols. For TCRbeta analysis, collaborator samples were shipped as frozen whole blood, as isolated PBMCs, or as DNA extracted from either sample type. TCRbeta CDR3 regions were amplified from genomic DNA using the immunoSEQ Assay, a bias-controlled multiplex PCR. The paper's processing steps were these. Nucleated cell counts per sample were estimated from amplification of reference gene primers within the assay. To quantify the absolute abundance of each unique TCRbeta CDR3 rearrangement, sequence reads were collapsed and filtered. Productive Simpson clonality was computed per sample as the square root of Simpson's diversity index over productive rearrangements. Drawn from immuneACCESS, this table holds only the in-frame rearrangements with V and J called that TCRdb kept. Clones are partly lost; checked studies trace under half to an unresolved V gene and leave the rest unexplained. From that table come the V and J calls and clone size; the DNA was used to work out D and trimming. The sample profile shows 100,000 to 150,000 clones; approximately 90% of them were found once. The top ten clones comprise approximately 2% of the sample.

The clonotype was recovered from an older man with active COVID-19. This receptor chain uses TRBV18 and TRBJ1-5; a weak D assignment points to TRBD1 (5 bases agree). Sequencing was done on a sample of peripheral blood. The base sequence is TGTGCCAGCTCACCGGAGGGGAGCAATCAGCCCCAGCATTTT. Translated, it reads CASSPEGSNQPQHF.